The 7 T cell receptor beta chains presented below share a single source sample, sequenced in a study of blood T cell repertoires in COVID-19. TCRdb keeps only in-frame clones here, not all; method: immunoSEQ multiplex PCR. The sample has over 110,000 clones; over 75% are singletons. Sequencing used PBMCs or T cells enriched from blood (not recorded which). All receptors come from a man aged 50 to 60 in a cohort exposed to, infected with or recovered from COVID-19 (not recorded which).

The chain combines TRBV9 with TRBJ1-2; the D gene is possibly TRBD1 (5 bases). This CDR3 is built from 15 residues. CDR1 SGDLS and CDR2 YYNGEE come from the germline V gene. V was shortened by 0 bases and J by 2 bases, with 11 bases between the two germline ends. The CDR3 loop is CASSVAGGSNYGYTF. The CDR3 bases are TGTGCCAGCAGCGTAGCGGGGGGTTCGAACTATGGCTACACCTTC. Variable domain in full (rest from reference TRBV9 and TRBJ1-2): DSGVTQTPKHLITATGQRVTLRCSPRSGDLSVYWYQQSLDQGLQFLIQYYNGEERAKGNILERFSAQQFPDLHSELNLSSLELGDSALYFCASSVAGGSNYGYTFGSGTRLTVV.

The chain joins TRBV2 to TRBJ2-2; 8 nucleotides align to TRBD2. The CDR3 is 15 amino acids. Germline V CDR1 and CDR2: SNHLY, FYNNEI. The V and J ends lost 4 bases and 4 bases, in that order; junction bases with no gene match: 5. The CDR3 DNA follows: TGTGCCAGCAGTGGAGGGGCGGGAGGCACCGGGGAGCTGTTTTTT. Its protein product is CASSGGAGGTGELFF.

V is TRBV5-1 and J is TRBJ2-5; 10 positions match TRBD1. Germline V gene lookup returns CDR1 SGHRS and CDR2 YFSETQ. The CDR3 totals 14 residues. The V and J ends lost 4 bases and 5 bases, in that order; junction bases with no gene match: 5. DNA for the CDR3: TGCGCCAGCAGCCTCCGGGGACAGGGGGAGACCCAGTACTTC. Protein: CASSLRGQGETQYF.

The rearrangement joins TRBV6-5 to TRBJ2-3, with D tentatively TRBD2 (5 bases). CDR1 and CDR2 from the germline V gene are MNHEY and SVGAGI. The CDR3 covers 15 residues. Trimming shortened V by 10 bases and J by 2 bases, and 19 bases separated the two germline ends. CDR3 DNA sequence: TGTGCCACGAGCGGTGGGCTTCAGGCCACAGATACGCAGTATTTT. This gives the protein CATSGGLQATDTQYF.

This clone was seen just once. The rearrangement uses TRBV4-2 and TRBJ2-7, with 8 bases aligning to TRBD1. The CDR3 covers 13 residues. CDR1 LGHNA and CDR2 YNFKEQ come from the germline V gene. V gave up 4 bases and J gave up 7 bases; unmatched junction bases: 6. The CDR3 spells CASSLGQVGEQYF. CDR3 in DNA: TGTGCCAGCAGCCTGGGACAGGTGGGGGAGCAGTACTTC.

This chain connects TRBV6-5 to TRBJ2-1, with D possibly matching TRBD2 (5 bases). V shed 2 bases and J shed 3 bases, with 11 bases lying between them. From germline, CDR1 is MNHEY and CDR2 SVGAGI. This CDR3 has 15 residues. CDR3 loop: CASSYDGNDYNEQFF. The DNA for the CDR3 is TGTGCCAGCAGTTACGACGGGAATGACTACAATGAGCAGTTCTTC.

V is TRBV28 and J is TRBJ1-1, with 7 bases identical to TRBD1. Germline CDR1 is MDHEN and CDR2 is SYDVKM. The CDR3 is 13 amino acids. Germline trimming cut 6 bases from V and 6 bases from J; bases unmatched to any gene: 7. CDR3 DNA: TGTGCCAGCAGGCTGACAGGGATCCCTGAAGCTTTCTTT. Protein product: CASRLTGIPEAFF.